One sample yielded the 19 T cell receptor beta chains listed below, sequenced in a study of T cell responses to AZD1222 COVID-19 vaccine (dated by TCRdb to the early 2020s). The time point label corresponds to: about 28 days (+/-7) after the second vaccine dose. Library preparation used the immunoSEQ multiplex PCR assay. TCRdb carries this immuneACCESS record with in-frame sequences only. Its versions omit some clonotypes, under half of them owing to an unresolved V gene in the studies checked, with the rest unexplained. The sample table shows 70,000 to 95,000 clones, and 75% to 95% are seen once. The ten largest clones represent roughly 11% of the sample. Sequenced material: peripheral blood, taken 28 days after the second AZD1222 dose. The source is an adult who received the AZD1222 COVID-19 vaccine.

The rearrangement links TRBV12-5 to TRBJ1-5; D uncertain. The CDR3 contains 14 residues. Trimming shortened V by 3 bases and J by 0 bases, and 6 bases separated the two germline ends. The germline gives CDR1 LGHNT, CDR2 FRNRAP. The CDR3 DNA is TGTGCTAGTGGTTTAGGTGGTAGCAATCAGCCCCAGCATTTT. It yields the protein CASGLGGSNQPQHF.

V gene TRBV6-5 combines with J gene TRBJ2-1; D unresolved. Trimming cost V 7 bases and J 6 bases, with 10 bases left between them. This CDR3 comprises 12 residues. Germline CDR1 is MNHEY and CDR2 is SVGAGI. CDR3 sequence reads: CASTSEANEQFF. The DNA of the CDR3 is TGTGCCAGCACCTCCGAGGCCAATGAGCAGTTCTTC.

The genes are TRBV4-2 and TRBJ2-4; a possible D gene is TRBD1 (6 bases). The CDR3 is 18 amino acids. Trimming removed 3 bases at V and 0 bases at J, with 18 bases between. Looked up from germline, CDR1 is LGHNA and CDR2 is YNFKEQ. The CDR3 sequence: CASSQISRGQGAKNIQYF. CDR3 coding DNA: TGTGCCAGCAGCCAGATCTCCAGGGGCCAAGGAGCCAAAAACATTCAGTACTTC.

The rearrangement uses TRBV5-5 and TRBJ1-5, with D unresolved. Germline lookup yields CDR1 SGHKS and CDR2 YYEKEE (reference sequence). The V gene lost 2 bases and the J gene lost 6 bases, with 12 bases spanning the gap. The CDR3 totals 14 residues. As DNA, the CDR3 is TGTGCCAGCAGCTTAACCAGGATAGGTCAGCCCCAGCATTTT. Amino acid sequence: CASSLTRIGQPQHF.

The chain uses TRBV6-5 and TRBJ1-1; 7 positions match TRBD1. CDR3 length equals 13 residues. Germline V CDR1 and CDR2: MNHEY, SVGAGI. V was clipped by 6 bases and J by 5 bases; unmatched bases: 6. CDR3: CASSLLGQTEAFF. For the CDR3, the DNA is TGTGCCAGCAGCTTGCTGGGACAGACTGAAGCTTTCTTT.

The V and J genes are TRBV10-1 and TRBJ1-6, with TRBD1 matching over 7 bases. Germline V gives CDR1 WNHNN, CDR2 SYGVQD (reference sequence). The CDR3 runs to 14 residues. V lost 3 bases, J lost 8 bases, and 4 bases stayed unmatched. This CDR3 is CASSEDRVYSPLHF. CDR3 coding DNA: TGCGCCAGCAGTGAAGACAGGGTGTATTCACCCCTCCACTTT.

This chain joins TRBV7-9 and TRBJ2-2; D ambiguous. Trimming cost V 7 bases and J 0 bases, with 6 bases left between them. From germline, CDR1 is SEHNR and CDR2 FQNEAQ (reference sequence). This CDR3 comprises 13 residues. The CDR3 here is CASTATNTGELFF. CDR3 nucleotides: TGTGCCAGCACGGCAACGAACACCGGGGAGCTGTTTTTT.

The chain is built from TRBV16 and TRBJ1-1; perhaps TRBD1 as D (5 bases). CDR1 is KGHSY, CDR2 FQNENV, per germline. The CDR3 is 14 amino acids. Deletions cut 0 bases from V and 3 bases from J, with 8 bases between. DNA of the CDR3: TGTGCCAGCAGCCAATCGCGAGGGGACACTGAAGCTTTCTTT. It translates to CASSQSRGDTEAFF. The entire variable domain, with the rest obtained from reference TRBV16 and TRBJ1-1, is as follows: GEEVAQTPKHLVRGEGQKAKLYCAPIKGHSYVFWYQQVLKNEFKFLISFQNENVFDETGMPKERFSAKCLPNSPCSLEIQATKLEDSAVYFCASSQSRGDTEAFFGQGTRLTVV.

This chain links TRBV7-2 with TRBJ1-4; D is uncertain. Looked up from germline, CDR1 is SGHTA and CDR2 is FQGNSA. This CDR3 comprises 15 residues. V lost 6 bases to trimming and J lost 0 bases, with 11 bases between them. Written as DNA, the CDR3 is TGTGCCAGCAGTCCGACTCATGCAACTAATGAAAAACTGTTTTTT. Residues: CASSPTHATNEKLFF.

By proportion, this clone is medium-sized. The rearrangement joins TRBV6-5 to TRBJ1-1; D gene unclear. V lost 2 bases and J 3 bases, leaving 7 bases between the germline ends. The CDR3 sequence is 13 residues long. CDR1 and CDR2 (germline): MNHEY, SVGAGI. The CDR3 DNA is TGTGCCAGCAGTTACGCACAGCACACTGAAGCTTTCTTT. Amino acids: CASSYAQHTEAFF.

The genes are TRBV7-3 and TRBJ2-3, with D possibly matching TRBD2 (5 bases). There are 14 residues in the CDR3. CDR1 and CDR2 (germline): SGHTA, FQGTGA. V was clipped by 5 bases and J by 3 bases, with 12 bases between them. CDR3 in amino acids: CASSHLLGTDTQYF. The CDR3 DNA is TGTGCCAGCAGCCACCTACTAGGAACAGATACGCAGTATTTT.

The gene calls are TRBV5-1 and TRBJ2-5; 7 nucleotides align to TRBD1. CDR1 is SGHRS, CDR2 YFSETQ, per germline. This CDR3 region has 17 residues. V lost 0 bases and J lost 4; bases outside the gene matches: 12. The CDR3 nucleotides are TGCGCCAGCAGCTTGGAGCCGAGACAGGGTTGGGGAGAGACCCAGTACTTC. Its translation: CASSLEPRQGWGETQYF.

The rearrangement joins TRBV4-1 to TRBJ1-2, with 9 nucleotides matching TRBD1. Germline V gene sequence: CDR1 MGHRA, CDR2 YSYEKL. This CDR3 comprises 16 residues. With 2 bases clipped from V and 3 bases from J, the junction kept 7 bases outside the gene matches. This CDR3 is CASSQLTGGADYGYTF. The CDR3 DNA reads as TGCGCCAGCAGCCAACTTACAGGGGGCGCGGACTATGGCTACACCTTC.

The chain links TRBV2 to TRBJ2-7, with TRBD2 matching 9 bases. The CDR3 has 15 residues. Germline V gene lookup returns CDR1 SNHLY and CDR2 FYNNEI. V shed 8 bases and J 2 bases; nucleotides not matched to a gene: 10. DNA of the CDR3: TGTGCCAGCTCAATCTCGGGACTAGCAGCCTACGAGCAGTACTTC. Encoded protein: CASSISGLAAYEQYF. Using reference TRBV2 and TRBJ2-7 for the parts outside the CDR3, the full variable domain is EPEVTQTPSHQVTQMGQEVILRCVPISNHLYFYWYRQILGQKVEFLVSFYNNEISEKSEIFDDQFSVERPDGSNFTLKIRSTKLEDSAMYFCASSISGLAAYEQYFGPGTRLTVT.

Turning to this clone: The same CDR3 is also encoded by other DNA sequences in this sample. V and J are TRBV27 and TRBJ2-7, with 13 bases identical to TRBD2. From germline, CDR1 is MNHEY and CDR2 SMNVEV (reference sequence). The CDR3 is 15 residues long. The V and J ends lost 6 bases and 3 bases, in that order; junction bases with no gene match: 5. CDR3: CASRSGLAGLYEQYF. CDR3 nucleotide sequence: TGTGCCAGCAGGTCGGGACTAGCGGGACTCTACGAGCAGTACTTC.

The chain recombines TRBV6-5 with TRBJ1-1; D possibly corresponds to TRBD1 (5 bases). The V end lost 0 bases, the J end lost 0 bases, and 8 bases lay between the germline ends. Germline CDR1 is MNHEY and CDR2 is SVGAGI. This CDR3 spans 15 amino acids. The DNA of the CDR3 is TGTGCCAGCAGTTACTCGAGACAGTTGAACACTGAAGCTTTCTTT. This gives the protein CASSYSRQLNTEAFF.

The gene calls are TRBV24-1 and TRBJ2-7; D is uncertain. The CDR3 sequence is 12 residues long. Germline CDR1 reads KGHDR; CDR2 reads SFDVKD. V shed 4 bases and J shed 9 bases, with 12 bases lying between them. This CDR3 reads CATSDLSRVQYF. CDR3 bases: TGTGCCACCAGTGACCTATCCCGTGTGCAGTACTTC.

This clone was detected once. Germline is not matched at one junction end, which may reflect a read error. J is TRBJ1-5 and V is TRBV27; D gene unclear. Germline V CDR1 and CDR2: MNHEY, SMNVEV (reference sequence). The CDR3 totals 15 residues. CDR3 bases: TGTGCCAGCAGTCCACGGACGAGGCCCGATCAGCTCCAGCATTTT. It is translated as CASSPRTRPDQLQHF.

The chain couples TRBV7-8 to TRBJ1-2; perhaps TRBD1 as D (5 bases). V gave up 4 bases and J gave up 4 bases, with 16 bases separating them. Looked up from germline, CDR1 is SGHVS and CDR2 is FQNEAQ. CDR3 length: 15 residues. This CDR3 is CASSSPQGIGYGYTF. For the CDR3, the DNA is TGTGCCAGCAGCTCGCCGCAGGGTATAGGCTATGGCTACACCTTC. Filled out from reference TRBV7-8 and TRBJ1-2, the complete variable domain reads GAGVSQSPRYKVAKRGQDVALRCDPISGHVSLFWYQQALGQGPEFLTYFQNEAQLDKSGLPSDRFFAERPEGSVSTLKIQRTQQEDSAVYLCASSSPQGIGYGYTFGSGTRLTVV.